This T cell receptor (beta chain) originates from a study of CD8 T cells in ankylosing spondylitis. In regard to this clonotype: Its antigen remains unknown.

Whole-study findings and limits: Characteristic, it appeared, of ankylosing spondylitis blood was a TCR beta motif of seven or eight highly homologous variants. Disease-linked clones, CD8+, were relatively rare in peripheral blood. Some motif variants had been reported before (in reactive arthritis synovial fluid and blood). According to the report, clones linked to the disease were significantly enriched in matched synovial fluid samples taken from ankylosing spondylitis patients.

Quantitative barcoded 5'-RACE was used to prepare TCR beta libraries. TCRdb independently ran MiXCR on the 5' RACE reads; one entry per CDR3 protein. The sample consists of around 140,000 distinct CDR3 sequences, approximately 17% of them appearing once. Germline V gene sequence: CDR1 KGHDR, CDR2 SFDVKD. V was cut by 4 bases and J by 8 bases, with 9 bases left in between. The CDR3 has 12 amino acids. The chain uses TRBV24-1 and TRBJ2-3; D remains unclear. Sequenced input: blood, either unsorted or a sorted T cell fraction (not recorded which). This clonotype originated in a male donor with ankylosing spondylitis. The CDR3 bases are TGTGCCACCAGTGAGCCTTTTGGTACGCAGTATTTT. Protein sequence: CATSEPFGTQYF.